Listed below are T cell receptor beta chains from one sample, sequenced in a study of blood T cell repertoires in COVID-19. Repertoires were generated with immunoSEQ multiplex PCR, while TCRdb's copy carries only in-frame clones and drops some. The table lists about 58,000 clones, 70% to 90% of them singletons, with more than 7% in the top ten. Sequencing was performed on peripheral blood. The receptors stem from an older woman with active COVID-19. Each CDR3 is given with its conserved first and last residue. The order of the fields is clone size, V gene, D gene, J gene, CDR3 protein, CDR3 DNA. The D gene is left open where the match is weak. Clone size is given for some rows only: seen once, a few or many times, or a class if the clone is expanded.

abundance: -; v_gene: TRBV30; d_gene: TRBD1; j_gene: TRBJ1-5; CDR3aa: CAWRQGSNQPQHF; CDR3nt: TGTGCCTGGCGACAGGGGAGCAATCAGCCCCAGCATTTT
abundance: -; v_gene: TRBV6-4; d_gene: TRBD2; j_gene: TRBJ2-1; CDR3aa: CASKQLAGDSDEQFF; CDR3nt: TGTGCCAGCAAACAGCTAGCGGGAGATAGCGATGAGCAGTTCTTC
abundance: -; v_gene: TRBV29-1; d_gene: TRBD1; j_gene: TRBJ2-3; CDR3aa: CSVARGTGADTQYF; CDR3nt: TGCAGCGTTGCCCGCGGGACAGGCGCGGATACGCAGTATTTT
abundance: -; v_gene: TRBV20-1; d_gene: TRBD1; j_gene: TRBJ2-3; CDR3aa: CSATETGGSPDTQYF; CDR3nt: TGCAGTGCTACTGAGACAGGGGGAAGCCCAGATACGCAGTATTTT
abundance: once; v_gene: TRBV3-1/TRBV3-2; d_gene: -; j_gene: TRBJ2-7; CDR3aa: CASSQEFPGPYEQYF; CDR3nt: TGTGCCAGCAGCCAGGAGTTCCCTGGTCCTTACGAGCAGTACTTC
abundance: once; v_gene: TRBV5-1; d_gene: TRBD2; j_gene: TRBJ2-7; CDR3aa: CASSLAGGRNEQYF; CDR3nt: TGCGCCAGCAGTTTAGCGGGAGGTCGTAACGAGCAGTACTTC
abundance: -; v_gene: TRBV11-3; d_gene: -; j_gene: TRBJ1-3; CDR3aa: CASSSGGAGNTIYF; CDR3nt: TGTGCCAGCAGCTCAGGCGGGGCTGGAAACACCATATATTTT
abundance: -; v_gene: TRBV18; d_gene: TRBD1; j_gene: TRBJ2-6; CDR3aa: CASSGQDPTGRANVLTF; CDR3nt: TGTGCCAGCTCAGGACAGGACCCCACAGGTAGGGCCAACGTCCTGACTTTC
abundance: -; v_gene: TRBV5-6; d_gene: TRBD1; j_gene: TRBJ1-1; CDR3aa: CASSRTGHTEAFF; CDR3nt: TGTGCCAGCAGCCGGACAGGGCACACTGAAGCTTTCTTT
abundance: -; v_gene: TRBV28; d_gene: -; j_gene: TRBJ2-2; CDR3aa: CASSLPGSGYGELFF; CDR3nt: TGTGCCAGCAGTTTACCCGGGAGCGGATACGGGGAGCTGTTTTTT
abundance: -; v_gene: TRBV12-3/TRBV12-4; d_gene: -; j_gene: TRBJ2-7; CDR3aa: CASSLGQSYEQYF; CDR3nt: TGTGCCAGCAGTTTAGGACAGTCCTACGAGCAGTACTTC
abundance: once; v_gene: TRBV19; d_gene: -; j_gene: TRBJ1-1; CDR3aa: CGTQGGTEAFF; CDR3nt: TGTGGCACCCAGGGTGGCACTGAAGCTTTCTTT
abundance: -; v_gene: TRBV9; d_gene: -; j_gene: TRBJ1-2; CDR3aa: CASSTLPGGGDNYGYTF; CDR3nt: TGTGCCAGCAGCACCCTTCCCGGTGGAGGGGATAACTATGGCTACACCTTC
abundance: -; v_gene: TRBV11-3; d_gene: -; j_gene: TRBJ2-7; CDR3aa: CASSISGTAGYEQYF; CDR3nt: TGTGCCAGCAGCATTTCCGGGACAGCGGGCTACGAGCAGTACTTC
abundance: -; v_gene: TRBV27; d_gene: -; j_gene: TRBJ2-7; CDR3aa: CASSLESSSYEQYF; CDR3nt: TGTGCCAGCAGTCTAGAGTCATCTTCCTACGAGCAGTACTTC
abundance: -; v_gene: TRBV6-1; d_gene: -; j_gene: TRBJ2-3; CDR3aa: CASSELGRTDTQYF; CDR3nt: TGTGCCAGCAGTGAGTTGGGGAGAACGGATACGCAGTATTTT
abundance: -; v_gene: TRBV11-2; d_gene: TRBD1; j_gene: TRBJ2-3; CDR3aa: CASTRAGTVSDTQYF; CDR3nt: TGTGCCAGCACCCGCGCCGGGACAGTATCCGATACGCAGTATTTT
abundance: -; v_gene: TRBV15; d_gene: -; j_gene: TRBJ2-7; CDR3aa: CATSRDELQGGYF; CDR3nt: TGTGCCACCAGCAGAGATGAATTGCAGGGTGGGTACTTC
abundance: -; v_gene: TRBV27; d_gene: TRBD1; j_gene: TRBJ2-2; CDR3aa: CASSLTGENTGELFF; CDR3nt: TGTGCCAGCAGTCTGACAGGGGAGAACACCGGGGAGCTGTTTTTT
abundance: -; v_gene: TRBV2; d_gene: -; j_gene: TRBJ1-1; CDR3aa: CASSDGEVNTEAFF; CDR3nt: TGTGCCAGCAGTGACGGGGAAGTGAACACTGAAGCTTTCTTT
abundance: once; v_gene: TRBV2; d_gene: TRBD1; j_gene: TRBJ2-7; CDR3aa: CASSESTGGFYEQYF; CDR3nt: TGTGCCAGCAGTGAAAGTACAGGGGGATTTTACGAGCAGTACTTC
abundance: -; v_gene: TRBV5-1; d_gene: TRBD2; j_gene: TRBJ2-5; CDR3aa: CASSLSTGGREETQYF; CDR3nt: TGCGCCAGCAGCTTGTCGACGGGAGGGAGGGAAGAGACCCAGTACTTC
abundance: -; v_gene: TRBV24-1; d_gene: -; j_gene: TRBJ2-1; CDR3aa: CATSDHPSTSSYNEQFF; CDR3nt: TGTGCCACCAGTGATCACCCATCGACAAGCTCCTACAATGAGCAGTTCTTC
abundance: -; v_gene: TRBV30; d_gene: -; j_gene: TRBJ2-1; CDR3aa: CAWKGDSHASGYNEQFF; CDR3nt: TGTGCCTGGAAGGGAGACTCCCACGCCTCGGGTTACAATGAGCAGTTCTTC
abundance: -; v_gene: TRBV19; d_gene: TRBD1; j_gene: TRBJ2-1; CDR3aa: CASSRDRGQFF; CDR3nt: TGTGCCAGTAGTAGAGACAGGGGGCAGTTCTTC
abundance: -; v_gene: TRBV28; d_gene: -; j_gene: TRBJ1-2; CDR3aa: CASSSDSHTF; CDR3nt: TGTGCCAGCAGCTCCGACTCCCACACCTTC
abundance: -; v_gene: TRBV18; d_gene: TRBD1; j_gene: TRBJ2-7; CDR3aa: CASSPATGAQEQYF; CDR3nt: TGTGCCAGCTCACCAGCGACAGGGGCTCAAGAGCAGTACTTC
abundance: -; v_gene: TRBV6-5; d_gene: TRBD1; j_gene: TRBJ2-7; CDR3aa: CASSFGQGRVQYF; CDR3nt: TGTGCCAGCAGTTTCGGACAGGGGCGGGTGCAGTACTTC
abundance: -; v_gene: TRBV5-4; d_gene: -; j_gene: TRBJ1-5; CDR3aa: CASSLAGGAGNQPQHF; CDR3nt: TGTGCCAGCAGCTTGGCCGGGGGGGCGGGCAATCAGCCCCAGCATTTT
abundance: -; v_gene: TRBV27; d_gene: -; j_gene: TRBJ2-7; CDR3aa: CASSLGQSTYEQYF; CDR3nt: TGTGCCAGCAGTTTAGGGCAGAGTACCTACGAGCAGTACTTC
abundance: -; v_gene: TRBV5-4; d_gene: TRBD2; j_gene: TRBJ2-1; CDR3aa: CATQRPGGGFNEQFF; CDR3nt: TGTGCCACCCAGCGGCCGGGCGGGGGTTTCAATGAGCAGTTCTTC
abundance: -; v_gene: TRBV6-5; d_gene: -; j_gene: TRBJ1-6; CDR3aa: CASSYGRQDNSPLHF; CDR3nt: TGTGCCAGCAGTTACGGAAGACAGGATAATTCACCCCTCCACTTT
abundance: -; v_gene: TRBV28; d_gene: -; j_gene: TRBJ1-2; CDR3aa: CASSLMGLGSFGYTF; CDR3nt: TGTGCCAGCAGTTTAATGGGACTCGGCAGCTTTGGCTACACCTTC
abundance: -; v_gene: TRBV7-6; d_gene: -; j_gene: TRBJ1-5; CDR3aa: CASSLAGRYSNQPQHF; CDR3nt: TGTGCCAGCAGCTTAGCGGGGCGATACAGCAATCAGCCCCAGCATTTT
abundance: -; v_gene: TRBV4-2; d_gene: -; j_gene: TRBJ1-4; CDR3aa: CASSQVVRGSEKLFF; CDR3nt: TGTGCCAGCAGCCAAGTAGTTAGGGGGAGTGAAAAACTGTTTTTT
abundance: few; v_gene: TRBV3-1/TRBV3-2; d_gene: TRBD2; j_gene: TRBJ2-2; CDR3aa: CASSLRLAGGELFF; CDR3nt: TGTGCCAGCAGCCTCCGACTAGCGGGGGGGGAGCTGTTTTTT
abundance: -; v_gene: TRBV5-8; d_gene: -; j_gene: TRBJ1-1; CDR3aa: CASSLGATNTEAFF; CDR3nt: TGTGCCAGCAGCTTGGGGGCAACGAACACTGAAGCTTTCTTT
abundance: -; v_gene: TRBV2; d_gene: -; j_gene: TRBJ2-7; CDR3aa: CASRRFGGRGSYEQYF; CDR3nt: TGTGCCAGCAGGAGGTTCGGCGGCCGGGGATCCTACGAGCAGTACTTC